This TCR beta chain emerged from a study of cytomegalovirus exposure and HLA in healthy donors. PCR employed 60 Vbeta and 13 Jbeta primers. The data were produced by immunoSEQ multiplex PCR, yet TCRdb's version contains in-frame clones alone and is incomplete. The sample shows approximately 110,000 clones, roughly three quarters of them seen only once. This clone was seen a single time. Its cognate antigen is unknown. Looked up from germline, CDR1 is ENHRY and CDR2 is SYGVKD. CDR3 length: 16 residues. Points from the study as a whole: A few CMV-associated chains proved CMV antigen-specific in vitro. Common viral pathogens seemed, in a later analysis, to connect with several of the most significant clusters.

The chain is built from TRBV10-3 and TRBJ2-5, with 10 nucleotides matching TRBD2. Judging by the DNA end, TRBJ2-7 fits better; the J call may be wrong. The sample consisted of PBMCs. The sequence came from a man between 40 and 49 years old in good health and CMV-seropositive. The CDR3 coding sequence is TGTGCCATCAGGACCTCGGGACTAGCGAGACACTACGAGCAGTACTTC. Its protein product is CAIRTSGLARHYEQYF.